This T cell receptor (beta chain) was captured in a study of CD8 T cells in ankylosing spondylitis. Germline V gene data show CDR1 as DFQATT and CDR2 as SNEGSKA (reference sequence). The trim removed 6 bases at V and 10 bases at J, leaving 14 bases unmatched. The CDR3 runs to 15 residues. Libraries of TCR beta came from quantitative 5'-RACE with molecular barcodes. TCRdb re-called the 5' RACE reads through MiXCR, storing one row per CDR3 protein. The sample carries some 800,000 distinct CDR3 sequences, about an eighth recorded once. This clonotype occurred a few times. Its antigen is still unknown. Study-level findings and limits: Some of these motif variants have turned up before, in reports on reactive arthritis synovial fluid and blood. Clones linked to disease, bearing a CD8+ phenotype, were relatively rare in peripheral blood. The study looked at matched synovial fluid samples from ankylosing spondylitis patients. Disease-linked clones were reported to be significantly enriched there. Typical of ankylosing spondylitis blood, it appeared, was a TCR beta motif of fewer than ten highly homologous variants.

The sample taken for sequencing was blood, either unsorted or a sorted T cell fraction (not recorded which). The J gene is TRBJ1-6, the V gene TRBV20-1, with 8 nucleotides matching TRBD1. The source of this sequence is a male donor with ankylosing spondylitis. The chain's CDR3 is CSAQRQGRPRSPLHF. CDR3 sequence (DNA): TGCAGTGCCCAGAGACAGGGGCGGCCTCGGTCACCCCTCCACTTT.